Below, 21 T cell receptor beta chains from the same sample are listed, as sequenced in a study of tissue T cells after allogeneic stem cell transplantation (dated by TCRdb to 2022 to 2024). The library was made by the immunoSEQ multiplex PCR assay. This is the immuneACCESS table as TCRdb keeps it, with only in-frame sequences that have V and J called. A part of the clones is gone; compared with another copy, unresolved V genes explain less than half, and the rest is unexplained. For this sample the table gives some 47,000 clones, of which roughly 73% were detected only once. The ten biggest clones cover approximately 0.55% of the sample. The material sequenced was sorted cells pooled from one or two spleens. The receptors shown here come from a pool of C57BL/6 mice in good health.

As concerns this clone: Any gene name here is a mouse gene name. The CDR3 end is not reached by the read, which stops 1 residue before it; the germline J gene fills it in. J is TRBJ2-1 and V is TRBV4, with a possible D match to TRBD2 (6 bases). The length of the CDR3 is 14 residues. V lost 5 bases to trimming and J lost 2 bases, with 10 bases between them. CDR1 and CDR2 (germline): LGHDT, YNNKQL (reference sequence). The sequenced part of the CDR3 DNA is TGTGCCAGCAGCCCCGGGACTTACTATGCTGAGCAGTTC. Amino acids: CASSPGTYYAEQF. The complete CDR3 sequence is CASSPGTYYAEQFF.

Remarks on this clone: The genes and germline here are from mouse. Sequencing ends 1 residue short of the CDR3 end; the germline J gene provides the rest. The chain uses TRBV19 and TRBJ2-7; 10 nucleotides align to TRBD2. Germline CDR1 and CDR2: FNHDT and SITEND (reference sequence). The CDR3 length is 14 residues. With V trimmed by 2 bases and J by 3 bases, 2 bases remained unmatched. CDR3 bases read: TGTGCCAGCAGTATCGGACTGGGGGACTATGAACAGTAC. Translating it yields CASSIGLGDYEQY. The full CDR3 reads CASSIGLGDYEQYF. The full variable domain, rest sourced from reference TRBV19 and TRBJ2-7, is GGIITQTPKFLIGQEGQKLTLKCQQNFNHDTMYWYRQDSGKGLRLIYYSITENDLQKGDLSEGYDASREKKSSFSLTVTSAQKNEMAVFLCASSIGLGDYEQYFGPGTRLTVL.

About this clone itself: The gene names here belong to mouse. Partial CDR3 DNA: TGTGCCAGCGGGGAATGGGGTAGTGCAGAAACGCTGTAT. Protein product: CASGEWGSAETLY. The whole CDR3 protein reads CASGEWGSAETLYF. The V call is TRBV13-2, the J call TRBJ2-3; maybe TRBD2 (5 bases). With the read ending 1 residue before the CDR3 end, the germline J gene is used to fill in that end. The CDR3 consists of 14 residues. The V end was cut by 5 bases, the J end by 0 bases, with 10 bases between. Germline CDR1 and CDR2: NNHNN and SYGAGS (reference sequence).

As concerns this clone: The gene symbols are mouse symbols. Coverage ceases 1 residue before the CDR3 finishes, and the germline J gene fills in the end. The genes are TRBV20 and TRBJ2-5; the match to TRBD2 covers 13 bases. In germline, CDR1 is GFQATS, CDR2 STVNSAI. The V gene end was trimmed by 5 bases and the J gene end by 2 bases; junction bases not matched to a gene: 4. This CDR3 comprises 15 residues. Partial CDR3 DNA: TGTGGTGCTCGGGGACTGGGGGGGACCCAAGACACCCAGTAC. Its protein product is CGARGLGGTQDTQY. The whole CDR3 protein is CGARGLGGTQDTQYF.

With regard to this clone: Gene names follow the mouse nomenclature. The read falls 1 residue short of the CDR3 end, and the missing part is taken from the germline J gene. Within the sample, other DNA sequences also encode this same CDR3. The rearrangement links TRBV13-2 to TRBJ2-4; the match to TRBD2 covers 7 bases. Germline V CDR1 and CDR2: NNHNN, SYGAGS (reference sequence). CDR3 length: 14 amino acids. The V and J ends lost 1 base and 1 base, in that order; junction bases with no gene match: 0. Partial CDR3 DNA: TGTGCCAGCGGTGATACTGGGGGTCAAAACACCTTGTAC. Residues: CASGDTGGQNTLY. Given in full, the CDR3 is CASGDTGGQNTLYF.

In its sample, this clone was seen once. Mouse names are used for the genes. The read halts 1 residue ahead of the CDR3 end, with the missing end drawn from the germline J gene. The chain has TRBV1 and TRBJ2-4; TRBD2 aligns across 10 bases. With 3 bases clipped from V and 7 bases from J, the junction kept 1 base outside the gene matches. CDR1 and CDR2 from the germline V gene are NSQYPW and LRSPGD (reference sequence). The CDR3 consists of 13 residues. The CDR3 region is CTCSAGLGDTLYF. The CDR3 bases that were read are TGCACCTGCAGTGCCGGACTGGGGGACACCTTGTAC.

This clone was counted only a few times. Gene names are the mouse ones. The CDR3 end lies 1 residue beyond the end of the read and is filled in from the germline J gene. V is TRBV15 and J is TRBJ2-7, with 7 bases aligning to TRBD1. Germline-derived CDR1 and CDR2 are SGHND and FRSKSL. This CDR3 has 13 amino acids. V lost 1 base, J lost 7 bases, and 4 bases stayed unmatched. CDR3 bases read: TGTGCCAGCAGTTTAGACAGGGGAGGGGAACAGTAC. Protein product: CASSLDRGGEQY. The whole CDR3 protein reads CASSLDRGGEQYF.

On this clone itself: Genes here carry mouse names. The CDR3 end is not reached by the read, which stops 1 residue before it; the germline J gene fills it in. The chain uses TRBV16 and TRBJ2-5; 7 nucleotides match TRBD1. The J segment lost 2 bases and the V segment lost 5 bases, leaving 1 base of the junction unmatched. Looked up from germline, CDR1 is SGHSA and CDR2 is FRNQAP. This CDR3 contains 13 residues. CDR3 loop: CASSRQGQDTQYF. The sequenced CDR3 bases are TGTGCAAGCAGCCGACAGGGCCAAGACACCCAGTAC.

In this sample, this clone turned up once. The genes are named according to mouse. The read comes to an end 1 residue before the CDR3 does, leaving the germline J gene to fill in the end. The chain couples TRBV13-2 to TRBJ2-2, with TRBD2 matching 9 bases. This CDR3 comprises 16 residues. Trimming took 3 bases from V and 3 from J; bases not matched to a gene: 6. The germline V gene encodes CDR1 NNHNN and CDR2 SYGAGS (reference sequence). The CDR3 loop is CASGAPGLGDTGQLYF. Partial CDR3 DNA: TGTGCCAGCGGTGCACCGGGACTGGGAGACACCGGGCAGCTCTAC.

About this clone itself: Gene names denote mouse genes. The covered CDR3 bases are TGTGCCAGCGGTGGTGGGGGGAACCAAGACACCCAGTAC. This sequence encodes CASGGGGNQDTQY. The whole CDR3 protein reads CASGGGGNQDTQYF. The rearrangement joins TRBV13-2 to TRBJ2-5; 7 positions agree with TRBD2. The read ends 1 residue shy of where the CDR3 ends; the end is completed using the germline J gene. This CDR3 has 14 amino acids. Germline V gene data show CDR1 as NNHNN and CDR2 as SYGAGS (reference sequence). The trim removed 3 bases at V and 0 bases at J, leaving 1 base unmatched.

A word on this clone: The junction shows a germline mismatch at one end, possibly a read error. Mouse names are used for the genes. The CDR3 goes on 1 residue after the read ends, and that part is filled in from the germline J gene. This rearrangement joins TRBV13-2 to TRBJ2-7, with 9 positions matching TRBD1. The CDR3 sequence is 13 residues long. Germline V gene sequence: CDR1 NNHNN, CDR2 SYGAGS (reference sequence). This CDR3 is CASSDYRGREQYF. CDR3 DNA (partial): TGTGCCAGCAGTGACTACAGGGGGCGAGAACAGTAC.

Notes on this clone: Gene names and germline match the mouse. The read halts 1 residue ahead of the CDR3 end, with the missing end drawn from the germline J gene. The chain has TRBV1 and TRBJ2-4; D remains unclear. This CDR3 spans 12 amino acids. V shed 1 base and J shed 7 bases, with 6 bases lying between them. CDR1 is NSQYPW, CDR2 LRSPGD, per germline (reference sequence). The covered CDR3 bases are TGCACCTGCAGTGCAGGGAGGGACACCTTGTAC. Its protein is CTCSAGRDTLY. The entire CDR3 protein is CTCSAGRDTLYF. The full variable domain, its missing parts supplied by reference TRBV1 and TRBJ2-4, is VTLLEQNPRWRLVPRGQAVNLRCILKNSQYPWMSWYQQDLQKQLQWLFTLRSPGDKEVKSLPGADYLATRVTDTELRLQVANMSQGRTLYCTCSAGRDTLYFGAGTRLSVL.

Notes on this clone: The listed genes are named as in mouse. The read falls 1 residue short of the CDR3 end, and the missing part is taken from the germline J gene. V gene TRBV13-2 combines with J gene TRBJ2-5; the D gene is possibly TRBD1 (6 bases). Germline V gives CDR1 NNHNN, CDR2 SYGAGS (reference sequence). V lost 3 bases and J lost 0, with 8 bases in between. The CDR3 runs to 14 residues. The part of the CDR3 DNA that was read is TGTGCCAGCGGTGGGACAGTTAACCAAGACACCCAGTAC. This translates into CASGGTVNQDTQY. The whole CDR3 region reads CASGGTVNQDTQYF.

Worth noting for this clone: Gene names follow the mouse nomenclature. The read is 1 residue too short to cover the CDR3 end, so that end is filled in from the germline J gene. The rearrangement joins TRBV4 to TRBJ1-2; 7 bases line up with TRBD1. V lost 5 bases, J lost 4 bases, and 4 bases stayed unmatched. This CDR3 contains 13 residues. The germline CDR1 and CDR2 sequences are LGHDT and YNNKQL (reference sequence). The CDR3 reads CASSPTGSSDYTF. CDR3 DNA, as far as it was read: TGTGCCAGCAGCCCGACAGGGAGCTCCGACTACACC.

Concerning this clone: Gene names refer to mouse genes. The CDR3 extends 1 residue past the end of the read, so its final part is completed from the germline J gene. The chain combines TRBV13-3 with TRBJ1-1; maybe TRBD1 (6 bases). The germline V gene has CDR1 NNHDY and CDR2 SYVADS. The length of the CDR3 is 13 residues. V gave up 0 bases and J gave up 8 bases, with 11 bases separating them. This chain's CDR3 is CASSDGGRREVFF. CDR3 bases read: TGTGCCAGCAGTGATGGGGGGCGCCGGGAAGTCTTC.

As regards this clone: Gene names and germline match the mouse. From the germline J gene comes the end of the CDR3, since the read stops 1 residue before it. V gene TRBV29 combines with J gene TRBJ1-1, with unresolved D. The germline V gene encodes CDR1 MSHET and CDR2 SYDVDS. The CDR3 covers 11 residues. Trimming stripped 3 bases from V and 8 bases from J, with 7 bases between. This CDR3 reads CASSFWGEVFF. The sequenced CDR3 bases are TGTGCTAGCAGTTTTTGGGGTGAAGTCTTC.

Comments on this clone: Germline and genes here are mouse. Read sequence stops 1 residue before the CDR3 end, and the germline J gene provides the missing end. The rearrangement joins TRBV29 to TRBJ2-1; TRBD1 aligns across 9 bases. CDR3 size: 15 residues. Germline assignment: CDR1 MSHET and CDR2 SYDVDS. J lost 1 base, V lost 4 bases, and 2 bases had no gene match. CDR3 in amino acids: CASSSGQGNYAEQFF. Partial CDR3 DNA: TGTGCTAGCAGTTCCGGACAGGGGAACTATGCTGAGCAGTTC.

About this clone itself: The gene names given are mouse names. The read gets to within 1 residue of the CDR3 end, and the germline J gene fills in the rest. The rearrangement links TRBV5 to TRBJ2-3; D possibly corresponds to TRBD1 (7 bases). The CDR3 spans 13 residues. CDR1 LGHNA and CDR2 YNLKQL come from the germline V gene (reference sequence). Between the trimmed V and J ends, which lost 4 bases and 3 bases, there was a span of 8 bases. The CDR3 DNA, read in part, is TGTGCCAGCAGCCGAGGGGGCGCAGAAACGCTGTAT. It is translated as CASSRGGAETLY. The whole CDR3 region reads CASSRGGAETLYF.

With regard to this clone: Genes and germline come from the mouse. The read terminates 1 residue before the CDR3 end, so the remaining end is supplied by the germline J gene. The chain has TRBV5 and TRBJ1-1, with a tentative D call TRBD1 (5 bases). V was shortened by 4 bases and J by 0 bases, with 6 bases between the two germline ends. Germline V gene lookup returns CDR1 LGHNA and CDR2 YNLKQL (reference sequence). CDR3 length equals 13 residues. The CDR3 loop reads CASSRQTNTEVFF. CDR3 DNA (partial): TGTGCCAGCAGCCGACAGACAAACACAGAAGTCTTC.

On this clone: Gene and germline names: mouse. The CDR3: CASSLRSAETLYF. Partial CDR3 DNA: TGTGCCAGCAGTCTGAGAAGTGCAGAAACGCTGTAT. The chain links TRBV26 to TRBJ2-3; D remains ambiguous. The CDR3 extends 1 residue past the end of the read, so its final part is completed from the germline J gene. Trimming stripped 2 bases from V and 0 bases from J, with 3 bases between. The CDR3 totals 13 residues. Germline CDR1 reads KGHPV; CDR2 reads FQNQEV (reference sequence).

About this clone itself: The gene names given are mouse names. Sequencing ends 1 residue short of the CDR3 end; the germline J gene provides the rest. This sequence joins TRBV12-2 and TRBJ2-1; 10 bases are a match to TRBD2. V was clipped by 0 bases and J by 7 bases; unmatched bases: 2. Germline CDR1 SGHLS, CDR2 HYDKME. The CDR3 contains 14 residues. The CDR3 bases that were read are TGTGCCAGCTCTCTCCTGGGGGGGCGAGCTGAGCAGTTC. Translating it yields CASSLLGGRAEQF. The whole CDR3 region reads CASSLLGGRAEQFF.